This T cell receptor beta chain emerged from a study of human T cells and chemical hapten exposure. Study-wide results and caveats: Donor immune responses may differ from healthy people's, since all donors had alopecia. Relative to control repertoires, expanded TCRs gave rise to significantly more large CDR3 similarity clusters.

Time point reported: pre-sensitization, week 0. Treatment specified: therapeutic diphenylcyclopropenone sensitization with weekly scalp DPC. Researchers sampled blood before each patch test went on. Total RNA extraction was carried out from unfractionated whole blood. CDR3 length equals 16 residues. Germline trimming cut 5 bases from V and 4 bases from J; bases unmatched to any gene: 11. Germline values: CDR1 SSHAT, CDR2 FNYEAQ (reference sequence). This clonotype was seen many times. Its antigen is unidentified. Each CDR3 protein gets one entry after TCRdb re-called the RACE reads with MiXCR. The sample has 300,000 to 450,000 distinct CDR3 sequences, approximately 5% seen once.

The gene calls are TRBV7-7 and TRBJ2-7; 10 bases are a match to TRBD2. The material was whole blood, obtained in connection with sensitization to the hapten diphenylcyclopropenone (DPC). The sequence came from a woman in her forties or fifties with alopecia areata. Some clones in this sample may be carry-over from other donors' samples. Here the CDR3 DNA reads TGTGCCAGCAGCCCGCAGACTAGCGGGCCCCAATACGAGCAGTACTTC. Its protein is CASSPQTSGPQYEQYF.